The rows below give T cell receptor beta chains drawn from one sample of a study of response to subunit inactivated influenza vaccine. MiXCR, run by TCRdb on the RT-PCR reads, gives a single entry per CDR3 protein. The table records 530,000 or so distinct CDR3 sequences, approximately 24% of them present only once. This specimen consisted of CD4+ T cells sorted from PBMCs, obtained more than 4 days after vaccination. These receptors were obtained from a man in his fifties or sixties who received an inactivated influenza vaccine. Both conserved end residues are part of each CDR3. The D gene is left open where the match is weak. Clone size appears in some rows only: once, few, many, or a class for an expanded clone.

>NA|NA|TRBJ1-6|TRBV7-2
CASSFRPNYNSPLHF
TGTGCCAGCAGCTTCCGTCCAAATTATAATTCACCCCTCCACTTT
>few|TRBD2|TRBJ2-1|TRBV12-3/TRBV12-4
CASRIPETSGYNEQFF
TGTGCCAGCAGAATACCAGAGACTAGCGGCTACAATGAGCAGTTCTTC
>NA|TRBD1|TRBJ2-3|TRBV24-1
CATCPGQVVSDTQYF
TGTGCCACCTGCCCTGGACAGGTAGTTTCGGATACGCAGTATTTT
>NA|NA|TRBJ2-1|TRBV4-3
CASSQDRLRGQFF
TGCGCCAGCAGCCAAGATAGGCTCAGGGGGCAGTTCTTC
>many|NA|TRBJ2-1|TRBV7-2
CASSLMGSSYNEQFF
TGTGCCAGCAGCTTAATGGGGAGCTCCTACAATGAGCAGTTCTTC
>few|TRBD1|TRBJ2-1|TRBV28
CASRGQGGSYNEQFF
TGTGCCAGCAGGGGACAGGGAGGCAGCTACAATGAGCAGTTCTTC
>few|NA|TRBJ2-2|TRBV5-1
CASRQEAGRTGELFF
TGCGCCAGCAGACAGGAGGCAGGGCGCACCGGGGAGCTGTTTTTT
>many|NA|TRBJ2-7|TRBV7-2
CASSLLGASYEQYF
TGTGCCAGCAGCCTACTCGGGGCGTCCTACGAGCAGTACTTC
>NA|NA|TRBJ1-6|TRBV7-6
CASSEGQPRSPLHF
TGTGCCAGCAGCGAGGGACAACCCCGTTCACCCCTCCACTTT
>few|NA|TRBJ1-1|TRBV7-2
CASSLQGPSSEAFF
TGTGCCAGCAGCTTACAGGGCCCCAGCTCTGAAGCTTTCTTT
>NA|TRBD2|TRBJ2-3|TRBV29-1
CSLWLAGVDTQYF
TGCAGCCTTTGGTTAGCGGGAGTTGATACGCAGTATTTT
>few|NA|TRBJ2-2|TRBV2
CASTRNRNTGELFF
TGTGCCAGCACAAGGAATCGGAACACCGGGGAGCTGTTTTTT
>many|TRBD1|TRBJ2-7|TRBV29-1
CSVISGTGGYEQYF
TGCAGCGTGATTTCCGGGACAGGGGGCTACGAGCAGTACTTC
>few|NA|TRBJ2-5|TRBV20-1
CSAPPPGQETQYF
TGCAGTGCTCCTCCCCCTGGCCAAGAGACCCAGTACTTC
>NA|NA|TRBJ1-3|TRBV29-1
CSVERVSGNTIYF
TGCAGCGTTGAAAGGGTCTCTGGAAACACCATATATTTT
>NA|NA|TRBJ1-5|TRBV20-1
CSARVTGRQPQHF
TGCAGTGCTAGAGTCACAGGGCGTCAGCCCCAGCATTTT
>few|NA|TRBJ2-5|TRBV6-5
CASSSSVNQETQYF
TGTGCCAGCAGTTCTTCAGTTAACCAAGAGACCCAGTACTTC
>NA|NA|TRBJ2-1|TRBV19
CASSIPPYNEQFF
TGTGCCAGTAGTATTCCCCCGTACAATGAGCAGTTCTTC
>NA|NA|TRBJ1-3|TRBV12-3/TRBV12-4
CASSFQVGRNTIYF
TGTGCCAGCAGTTTTCAGGTGGGGCGAAACACCATATATTTT
>few|TRBD1|TRBJ2-7|TRBV20-1
CSARQGAVSSYEQYF
TGCAGTGCTAGACAGGGGGCGGTTAGCTCCTACGAGCAGTACTTC
>NA|NA|TRBJ1-6|TRBV4-3
CASSQVKIVGGYNSPLHF
TGCGCCAGCAGCCAAGTAAAGATTGTAGGGGGGTACAATTCACCCCTCCACTTT
>NA|NA|TRBJ2-1|TRBV20-1
CSARSRDRGDEQFF
TGCAGTGCTCGCTCGAGGGATAGGGGCGATGAGCAGTTCTTC
>NA|TRBD2|TRBJ2-3|TRBV9
CASSVGREGRGDTQYF
TGTGCCAGCAGCGTAGGACGGGAGGGCCGGGGAGATACGCAGTATTTT
>NA|NA|TRBJ2-1|TRBV9
CASSAPREAVYNEQFF
TGTGCCAGCAGCGCCCCAAGGGAGGCCGTATACAATGAGCAGTTCTTC
>many|NA|TRBJ2-7|TRBV5-5
CASSVTYEQYF
TGTGCCAGCAGCGTGACCTACGAGCAGTACTTC
>NA|TRBD1|TRBJ1-1|TRBV20-1
CSARDPDRGNTEAFF
TGCAGTGCTAGAGACCCCGACAGGGGGAACACTGAAGCTTTCTTT
>NA|NA|TRBJ2-4|TRBV19
CASSRQASAKNIQYF
TGTGCCAGTAGTAGACAGGCGTCAGCCAAAAACATTCAGTACTTC
>few|NA|TRBJ2-3|TRBV7-3
CASSSSDSRGDTQYF
TGTGCCAGCAGCTCCTCTGACAGTAGAGGAGATACGCAGTATTTT
>NA|NA|TRBJ2-1|TRBV20-1
CSARVFEGNYNEQFF
TGCAGTGCTAGAGTCTTCGAGGGGAATTACAATGAGCAGTTCTTC
>NA|TRBD1|TRBJ2-7|TRBV25-1
CASSAPSMTGSYEQYF
TGTGCCAGCAGTGCCCCATCGATGACAGGGTCCTACGAGCAGTACTTC
>NA|NA|TRBJ1-1|TRBV18
CASSPGRSNTEAFF
TGTGCCAGCTCACCCGGGAGGAGCAACACTGAAGCGTTCTTT
>few|NA|TRBJ2-6|TRBV4-3
CASSQETGSSGANVLTF
TGCGCCAGCAGCCAAGAAACAGGGAGCTCTGGGGCCAACGTCCTGACTTTC
>NA|NA|TRBJ2-7|TRBV7-9
CASSPRDPKRWNEQYF
TGTGCCAGCAGCCCAAGGGACCCGAAACGGTGGAACGAGCAGTACTTC
>many|TRBD2|TRBJ2-3|TRBV7-2
CASSQAGGIVTQYF
TGTGCCAGCAGCCAAGCGGGAGGAATTGTTACGCAGTATTTT
>few|NA|TRBJ2-2|TRBV5-1
CASSDTGNTGELFF
TGCGCCAGCAGCGATACAGGGAACACCGGGGAGCTGTTTTTT
>NA|NA|TRBJ2-5|TRBV20-1
CSANPPFTQETQYF
TGCAGTGCTAACCCGCCTTTTACTCAAGAGACCCAGTACTTC
>few|NA|TRBJ1-1|TRBV29-1
CSVKSRPGGVNTEAFF
TGCAGCGTTAAGAGCCGGCCGGGTGGTGTAAACACTGAAGCTTTCTTT
>many|TRBD2|TRBJ2-5|TRBV15
CATGLAGGSETQYF
TGTGCCACCGGGCTAGCGGGGGGATCGGAGACCCAGTACTTC
>few|NA|TRBJ2-4|TRBV29-1
CSGGGENIQYF
TGCAGCGGGGGCGGGGAAAACATTCAGTACTTC
>few|TRBD2|TRBJ2-2|TRBV12-3/TRBV12-4
CASSFWQGGAGELFF
TGTGCCAGCAGTTTTTGGCAGGGAGGGGCCGGGGAGCTGTTTTTT
>NA|TRBD2|TRBJ2-3|TRBV4-2
CASSQDRLAGVRSLGDTQYF
TGTGCCAGCAGCCAAGATCGACTAGCGGGGGTTCGGTCGCTAGGGGATACGCAGTATTTT
>NA|TRBD2|TRBJ2-3|TRBV20-1
CSARVGLAATTDTQYF
TGCAGTGCTAGAGTTGGCCTAGCGGCGACCACAGATACGCAGTATTTT
>many|TRBD2|TRBJ2-1|TRBV10-2
CASRRDYTYNEQFF
TGCGCCAGCAGAAGGGACTACACCTACAATGAGCAGTTCTTC
>few|NA|TRBJ2-7|TRBV6-2/TRBV6-3
CASTPWGATHEQYF
TGTGCCAGCACCCCATGGGGGGCGACCCACGAGCAGTACTTC
>NA|NA|TRBJ2-2|TRBV2
CASSVRNTGELFF
TGTGCCAGCAGTGTACGAAACACCGGGGAGCTGTTTTTT
>NA|TRBD1|TRBJ1-5|TRBV2
CASSERTGWNQPQHF
TGTGCCAGCAGTGAACGGACAGGCTGGAATCAGCCCCAGCATTTT
>NA|NA|TRBJ1-1|TRBV7-9
CASSLVGAGTDEAFF
TGTGCCAGCAGCTTAGTCGGCGCAGGGACCGACGAAGCTTTCTTT
>NA|TRBD2|TRBJ2-1|TRBV6-4
CASRGTSGGADEQFF
TGTGCCAGCAGGGGGACTAGCGGGGGGGCTGATGAGCAGTTCTTC
>many|NA|TRBJ1-5|TRBV4-2
CASSQGLAGGNQPQHF
TGTGCCAGCAGCCAGGGACTAGCGGGAGGCAATCAGCCCCAGCATTTT
>few|NA|TRBJ2-2|TRBV29-1
CSAEGLHGELFF
TGCAGCGCCGAGGGCCTCCACGGGGAGCTGTTTTTT
>NA|TRBD1|TRBJ2-5|TRBV5-5
CASSFGDRQETQYF
TGTGCCAGCAGCTTTGGGGACAGACAAGAGACCCAGTACTTC
>NA|NA|TRBJ1-2|TRBV10-3
CAISEAGELHYGYTF
TGTGCCATCAGTGAGGCGGGGGAATTGCACTATGGCTACACCTTC
>NA|NA|TRBJ2-1|TRBV5-1
CASSVGGGFYNEQFF
TGCGCCAGCAGCGTGGGAGGGGGCTTCTACAATGAGCAGTTCTTC
>NA|TRBD2|TRBJ2-1|TRBV4-2
CASSGKTSGGSLWYNEQFF
TGTGCCAGCAGCGGCAAAACTAGCGGGGGAAGCCTCTGGTACAATGAGCAGTTCTTC
>NA|TRBD1|TRBJ2-6|TRBV27
CASSLYPPGGAGANVLTF
TGTGCCAGCAGTTTATACCCCCCAGGGGGCGCTGGGGCCAACGTCCTGACTTTC